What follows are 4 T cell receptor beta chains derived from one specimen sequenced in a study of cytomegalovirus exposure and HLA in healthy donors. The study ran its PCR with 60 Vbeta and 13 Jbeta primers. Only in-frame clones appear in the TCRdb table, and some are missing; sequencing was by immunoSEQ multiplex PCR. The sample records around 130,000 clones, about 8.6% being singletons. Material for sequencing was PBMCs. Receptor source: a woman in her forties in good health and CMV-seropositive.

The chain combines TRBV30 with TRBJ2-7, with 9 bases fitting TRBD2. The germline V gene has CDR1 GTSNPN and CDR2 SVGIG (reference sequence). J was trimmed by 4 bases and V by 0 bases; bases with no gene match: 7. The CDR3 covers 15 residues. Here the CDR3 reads CAWSVPGLALYEQYF. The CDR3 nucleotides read TGTGCCTGGAGTGTACCGGGACTAGCCTTGTACGAGCAGTACTTC.

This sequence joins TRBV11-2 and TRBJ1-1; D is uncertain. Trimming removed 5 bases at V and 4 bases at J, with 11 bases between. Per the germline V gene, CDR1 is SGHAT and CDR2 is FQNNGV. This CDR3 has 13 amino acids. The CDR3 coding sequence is TGTGCCAGCAGCCCTGCCAGCGTCACTGAAGCTTTCTTT. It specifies CASSPASVTEAFF.

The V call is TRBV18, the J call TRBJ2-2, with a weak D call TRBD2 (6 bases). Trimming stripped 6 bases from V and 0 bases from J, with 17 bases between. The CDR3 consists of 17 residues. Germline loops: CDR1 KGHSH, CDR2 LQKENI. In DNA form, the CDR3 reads TGTGCCAGCTCTCCGCGCGGGGCGAACCCGAACACCGGGGAGCTGTTTTTT. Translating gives CASSPRGANPNTGELFF.

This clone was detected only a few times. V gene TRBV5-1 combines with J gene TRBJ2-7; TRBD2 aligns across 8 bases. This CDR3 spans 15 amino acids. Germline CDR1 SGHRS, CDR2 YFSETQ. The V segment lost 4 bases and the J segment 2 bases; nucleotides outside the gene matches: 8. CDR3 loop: CASSPGGSLTYEQYF. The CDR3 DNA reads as TGCGCCAGCAGCCCGGGGGGGTCCCTGACCTACGAGCAGTACTTC.